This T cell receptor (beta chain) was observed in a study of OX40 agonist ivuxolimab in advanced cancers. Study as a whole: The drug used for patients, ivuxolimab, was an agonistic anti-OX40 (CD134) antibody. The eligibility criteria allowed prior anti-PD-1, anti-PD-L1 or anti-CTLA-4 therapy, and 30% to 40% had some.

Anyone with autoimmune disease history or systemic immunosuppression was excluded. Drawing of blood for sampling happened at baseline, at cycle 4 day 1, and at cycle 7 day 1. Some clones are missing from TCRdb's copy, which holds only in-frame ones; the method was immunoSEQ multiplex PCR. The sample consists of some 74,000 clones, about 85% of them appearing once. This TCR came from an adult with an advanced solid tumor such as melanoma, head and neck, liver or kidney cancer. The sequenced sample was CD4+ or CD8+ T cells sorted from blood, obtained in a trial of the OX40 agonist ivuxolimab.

CDR3 sequence (DNA): TGTGCCAGCAGCGTATGGGGGGGGTTACAAGAGACCCAGTACTTC. Protein sequence: CASSVWGGLQETQYF. J is TRBJ2-5 and V is TRBV9; 7 bases align to TRBD2. Germline V lookup: CDR1 SGDLS, CDR2 YYNGEE. After removal of 1 base from V and 2 bases from J, the junction contained 5 bases not matched to a gene. This CDR3 region has 15 residues.